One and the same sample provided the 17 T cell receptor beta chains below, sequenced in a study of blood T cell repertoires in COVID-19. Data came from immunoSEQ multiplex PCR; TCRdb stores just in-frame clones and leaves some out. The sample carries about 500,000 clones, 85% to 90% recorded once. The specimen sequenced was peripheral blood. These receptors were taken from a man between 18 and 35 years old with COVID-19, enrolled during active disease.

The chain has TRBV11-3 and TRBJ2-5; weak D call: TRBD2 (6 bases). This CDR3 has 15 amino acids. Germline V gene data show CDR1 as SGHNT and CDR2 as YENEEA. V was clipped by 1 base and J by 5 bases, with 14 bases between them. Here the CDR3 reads CASSLVIGEEETQYF. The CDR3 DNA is TGTGCCAGCAGCTTAGTTATAGGGGAGGAGGAGACCCAGTACTTC.

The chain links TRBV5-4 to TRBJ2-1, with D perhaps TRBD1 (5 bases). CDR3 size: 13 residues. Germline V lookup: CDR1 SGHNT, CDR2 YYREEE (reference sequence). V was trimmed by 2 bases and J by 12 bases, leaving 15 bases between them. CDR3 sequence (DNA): TGTGCCAGCAGCTTACATGGGGCGTCTTGGCAGTTCTTC. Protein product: CASSLHGASWQFF. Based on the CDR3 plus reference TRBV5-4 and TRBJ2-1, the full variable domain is ETGVTQSPTHLIKTRGQQVTLRCSSQSGHNTVSWYQQALGQGPQFIFQYYREEENGRGNFPPRFSGLQFPNYSSELNVNALELDDSALYLCASSLHGASWQFFGPGTRLTVL.

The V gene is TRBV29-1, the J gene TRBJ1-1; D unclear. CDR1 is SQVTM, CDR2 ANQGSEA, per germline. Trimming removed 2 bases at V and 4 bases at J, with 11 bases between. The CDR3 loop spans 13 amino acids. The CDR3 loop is CSVELRGFTEAFF. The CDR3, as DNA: TGCAGCGTTGAATTGCGGGGATTCACTGAAGCTTTCTTT.

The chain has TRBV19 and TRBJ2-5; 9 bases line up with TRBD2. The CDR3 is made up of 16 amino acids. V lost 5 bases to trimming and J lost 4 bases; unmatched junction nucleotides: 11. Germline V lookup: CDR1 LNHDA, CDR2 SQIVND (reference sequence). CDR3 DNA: TGTGCCAGTAGTGAGGGGGCTCCAGCGGGAGGAGAGACCCAGTACTTC. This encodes CASSEGAPAGGETQYF.

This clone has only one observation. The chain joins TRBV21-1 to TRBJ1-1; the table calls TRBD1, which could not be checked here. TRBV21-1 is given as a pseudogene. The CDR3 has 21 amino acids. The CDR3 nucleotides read TGTGCCAGCAGCAAGCAAAGTGAGGTTGGAGACAGGGGACCGCTGAACACTGAAGCTTTCTTT. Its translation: CASSKQSEVGDRGPLNTEAFF.

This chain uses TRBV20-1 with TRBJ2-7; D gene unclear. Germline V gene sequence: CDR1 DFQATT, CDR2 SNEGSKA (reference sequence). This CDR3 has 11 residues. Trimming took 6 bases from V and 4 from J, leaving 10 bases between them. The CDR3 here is CSAPLQYEQYF. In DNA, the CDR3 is TGCAGTGCCCCGTTACAATACGAGCAGTACTTC.

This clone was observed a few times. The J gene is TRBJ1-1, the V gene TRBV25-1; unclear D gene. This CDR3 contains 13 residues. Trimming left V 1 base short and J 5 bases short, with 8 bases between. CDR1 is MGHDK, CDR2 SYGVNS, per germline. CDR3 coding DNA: TGTGCCAGCAGTGAATGGGCAGAAACTGAAGCTTTCTTT. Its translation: CASSEWAETEAFF.

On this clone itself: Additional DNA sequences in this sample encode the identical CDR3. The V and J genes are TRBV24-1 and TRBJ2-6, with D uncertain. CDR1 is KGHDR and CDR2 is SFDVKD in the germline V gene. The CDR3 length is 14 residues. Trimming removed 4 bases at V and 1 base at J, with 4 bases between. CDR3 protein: CATSDSSGANVLTF. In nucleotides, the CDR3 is TGTGCCACCAGTGACTCGTCTGGGGCCAACGTCCTGACTTTC.

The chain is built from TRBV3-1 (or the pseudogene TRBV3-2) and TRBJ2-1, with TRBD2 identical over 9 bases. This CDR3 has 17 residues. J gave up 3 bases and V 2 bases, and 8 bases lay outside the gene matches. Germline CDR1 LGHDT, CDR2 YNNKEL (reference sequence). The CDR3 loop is CASSQKIAGAFYNEQFF. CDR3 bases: TGTGCCAGCAGCCAAAAAATAGCGGGAGCATTCTACAATGAGCAGTTCTTC.

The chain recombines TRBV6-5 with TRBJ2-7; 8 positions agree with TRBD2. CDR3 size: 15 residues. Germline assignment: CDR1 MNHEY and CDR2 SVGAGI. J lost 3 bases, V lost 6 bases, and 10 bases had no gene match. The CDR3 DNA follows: TGTGCCAGCAGCTCAGGACTAGCAGAGTTCTACGAGCAGTACTTC. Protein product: CASSSGLAEFYEQYF.

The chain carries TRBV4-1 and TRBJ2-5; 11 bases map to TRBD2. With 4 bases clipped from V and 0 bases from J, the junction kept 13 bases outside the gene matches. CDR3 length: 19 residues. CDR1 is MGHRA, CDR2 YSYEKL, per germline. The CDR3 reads CASSPYPVNSGGDQETQYF. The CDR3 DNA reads TGCGCCAGCAGCCCCTATCCAGTGAATAGCGGGGGGGACCAAGAGACCCAGTACTTC.

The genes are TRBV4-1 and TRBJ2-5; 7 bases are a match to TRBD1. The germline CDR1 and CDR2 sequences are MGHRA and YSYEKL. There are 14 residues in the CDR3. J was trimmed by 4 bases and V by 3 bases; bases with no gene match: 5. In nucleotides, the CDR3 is TGCGCCAGCAGCCAGCCACAGGGGAGAGAGACCCAGTACTTC. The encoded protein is CASSQPQGRETQYF.

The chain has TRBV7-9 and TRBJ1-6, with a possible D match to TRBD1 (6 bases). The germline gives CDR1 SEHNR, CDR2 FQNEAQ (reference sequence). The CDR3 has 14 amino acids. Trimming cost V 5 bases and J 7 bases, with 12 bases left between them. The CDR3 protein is CASSTTGKNSPLHF. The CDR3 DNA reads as TGTGCCAGCAGCACTACAGGGAAGAATTCACCCCTCCACTTT.

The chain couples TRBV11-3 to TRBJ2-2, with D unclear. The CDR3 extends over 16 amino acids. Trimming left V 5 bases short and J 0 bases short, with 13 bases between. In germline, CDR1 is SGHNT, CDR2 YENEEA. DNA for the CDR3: TGTGCCAGCAGCCCCCGTTCGGAGCCGAACACCGGGGAGCTGTTTTTT. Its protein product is CASSPRSEPNTGELFF.

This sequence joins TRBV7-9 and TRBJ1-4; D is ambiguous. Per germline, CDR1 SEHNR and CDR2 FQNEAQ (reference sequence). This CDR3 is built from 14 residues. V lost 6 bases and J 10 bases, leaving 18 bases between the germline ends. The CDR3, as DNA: TGTGCCAGCAGATATCTCGGGGAGGTGGGAAAACTGTTTTTT. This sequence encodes CASRYLGEVGKLFF. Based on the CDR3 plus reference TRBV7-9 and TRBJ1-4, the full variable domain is DTGVSQNPRHKITKRGQNVTFRCDPISEHNRLYWYRQTLGQGPEFLTYFQNEAQLEKSRLLSDRFSAERPKGSFSTLEIQRTEQGDSAMYLCASRYLGEVGKLFFGSGTQLSVL.

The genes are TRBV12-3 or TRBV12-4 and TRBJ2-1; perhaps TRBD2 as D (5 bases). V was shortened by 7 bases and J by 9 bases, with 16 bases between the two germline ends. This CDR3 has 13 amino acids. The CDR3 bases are TGTGCCAGCAAGGAATTCGGAGGCGCTGAGCAGTTCTTC. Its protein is CASKEFGGAEQFF.

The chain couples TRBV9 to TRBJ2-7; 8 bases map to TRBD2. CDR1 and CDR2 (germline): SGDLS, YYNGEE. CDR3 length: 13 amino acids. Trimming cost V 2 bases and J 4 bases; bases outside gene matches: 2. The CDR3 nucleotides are TGTGCCAGCAGCGTCTCTAGCGGGTACGAGCAGTACTTC. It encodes CASSVSSGYEQYF.